This T cell receptor (beta chain) was obtained from a study of cytomegalovirus exposure and HLA in healthy donors. Comment on this clone: Its matching antigen is unknown.

CDR1 MGHRA and CDR2 YSYEKL come from the germline V gene. With V trimmed by 2 bases and J by 6 bases, 19 bases remained unmatched. The CDR3 is 20 residues long. Overall study results and limits: Rarity characterized most TCR sequences, yet some public TCRs appeared in many donors.

In the PCR, 60 Vbeta and 13 Jbeta primers were used. Using immunoSEQ multiplex PCR, the repertoire was profiled, and TCRdb retains in-frame clones only, with some absent. The sample includes roughly 120,000 clones, roughly two thirds of them seen just once. Sequencing used PBMCs. The source of this sequence is a man younger than 30 in good health and CMV-seropositive. The V and J genes are TRBV4-1 and TRBJ2-2; 9 nucleotides line up with TRBD2. In nucleotides, the CDR3 is TGCGCCAGCAGCCAAAAAGTTCCTAGAACGGGACTAGCAGACTCCGGGGAGCTGTTTTTT. Translated: CASSQKVPRTGLADSGELFF.